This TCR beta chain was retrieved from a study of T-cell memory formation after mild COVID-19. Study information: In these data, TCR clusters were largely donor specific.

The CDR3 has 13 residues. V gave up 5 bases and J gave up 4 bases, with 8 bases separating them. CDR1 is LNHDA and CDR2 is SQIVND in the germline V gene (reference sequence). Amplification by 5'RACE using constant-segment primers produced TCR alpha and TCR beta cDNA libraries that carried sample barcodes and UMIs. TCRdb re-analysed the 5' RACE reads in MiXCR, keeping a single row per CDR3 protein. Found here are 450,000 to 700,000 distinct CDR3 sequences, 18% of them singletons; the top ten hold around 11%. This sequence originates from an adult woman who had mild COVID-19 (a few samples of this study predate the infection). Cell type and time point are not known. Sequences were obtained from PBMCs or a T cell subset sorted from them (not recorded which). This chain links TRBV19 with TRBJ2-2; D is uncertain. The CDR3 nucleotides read TGTGCCAGTAGTGGTAGATTCACCGGGGAGCTGTTTTTT. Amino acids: CASSGRFTGELFF.